The entry below gives a single TCR beta chain sequence along with its context. Germline CDR1 SGHAT, CDR2 FQNNGV. The ends were cut back, 5 bases at V and 6 bases at J, with 7 bases in the middle. The CDR3 consists of 12 residues. The data are from a study of blood T cell repertoires in COVID-19. The overall study: Researchers got acute and convalescent COVID-19 samples from the United States, Italy and Spain.

Profiling relied on immunoSEQ multiplex PCR, and the TCRdb table lists in-frame clones only, not all of them. The table lists fewer than 250,000 clones, less than 90% of them singletons. V is TRBV11-2 and J is TRBJ2-2; D unclear. Material: PBMCs or T cells enriched from blood (not recorded which). The TCR comes from a woman younger than 45 who had been exposed to COVID-19. In DNA, the CDR3 is TGTGCCAGCAGCCGACTCTCCGGGGAGCTGTTTTTT. It encodes CASSRLSGELFF. Full variable domain (rest looked up from reference TRBV11-2 and TRBJ2-2): EAGVAQSPRYKIIEKRQSVAFWCNPISGHATLYWYQQILGQGPKLLIQFQNNGVVDDSQLPKDRFSAERLKGVDSTLKIQPAKLEDSAVYLCASSRLSGELFFGEGSRLTVL.